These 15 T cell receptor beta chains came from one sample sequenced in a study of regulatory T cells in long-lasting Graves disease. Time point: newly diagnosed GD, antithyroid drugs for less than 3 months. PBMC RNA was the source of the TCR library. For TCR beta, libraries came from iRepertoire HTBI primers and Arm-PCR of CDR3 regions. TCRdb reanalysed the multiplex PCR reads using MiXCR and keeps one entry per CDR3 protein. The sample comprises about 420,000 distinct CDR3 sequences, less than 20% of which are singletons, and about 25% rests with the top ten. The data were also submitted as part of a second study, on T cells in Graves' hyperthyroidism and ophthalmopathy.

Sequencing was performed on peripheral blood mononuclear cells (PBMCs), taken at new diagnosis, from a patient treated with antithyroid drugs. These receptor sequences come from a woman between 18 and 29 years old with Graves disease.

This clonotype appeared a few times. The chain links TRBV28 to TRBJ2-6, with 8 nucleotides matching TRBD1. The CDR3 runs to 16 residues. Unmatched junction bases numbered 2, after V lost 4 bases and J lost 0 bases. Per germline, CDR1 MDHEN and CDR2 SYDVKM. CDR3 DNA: TGTGCCAGCAGTTCAGACAGGGGCTCTGGGGCCAACGTCCTGACTTTC. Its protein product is CASSSDRGSGANVLTF.

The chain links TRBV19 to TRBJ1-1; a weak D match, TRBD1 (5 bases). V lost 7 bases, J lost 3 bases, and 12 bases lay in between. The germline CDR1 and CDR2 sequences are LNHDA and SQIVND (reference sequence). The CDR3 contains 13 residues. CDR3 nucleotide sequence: TGTGCCAGTAAGTGGGACGGGGACACTGAAGCTTTCTTT. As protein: CASKWDGDTEAFF.

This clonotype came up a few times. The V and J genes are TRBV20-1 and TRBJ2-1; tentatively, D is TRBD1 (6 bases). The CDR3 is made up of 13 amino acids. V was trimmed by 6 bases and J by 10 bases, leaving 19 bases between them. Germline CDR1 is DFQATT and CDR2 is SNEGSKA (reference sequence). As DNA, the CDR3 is TGCAGTGCCCCAGGGGCAGTGTACAGGGAGCAGTTCTTC. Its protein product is CSAPGAVYREQFF.

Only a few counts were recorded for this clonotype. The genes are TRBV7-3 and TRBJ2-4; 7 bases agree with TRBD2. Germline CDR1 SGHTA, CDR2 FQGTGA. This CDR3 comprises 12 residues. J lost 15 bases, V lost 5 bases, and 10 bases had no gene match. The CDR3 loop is CASSTRGGERYF. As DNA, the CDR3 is TGTGCCAGCAGCACTCGGGGAGGGGAGCGGTACTTC.

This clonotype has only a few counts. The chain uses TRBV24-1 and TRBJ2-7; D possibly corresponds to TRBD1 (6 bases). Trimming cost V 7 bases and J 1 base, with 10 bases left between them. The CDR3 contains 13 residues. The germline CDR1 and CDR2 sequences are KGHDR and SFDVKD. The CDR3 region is CATRQTGSYEQYF. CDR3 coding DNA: TGTGCCACCAGACAGACAGGATCCTACGAGCAGTACTTC.

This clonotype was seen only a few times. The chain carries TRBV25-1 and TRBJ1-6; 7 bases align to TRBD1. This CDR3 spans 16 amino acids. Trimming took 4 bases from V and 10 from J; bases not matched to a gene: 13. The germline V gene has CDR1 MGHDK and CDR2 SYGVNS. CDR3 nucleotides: TGTGCCAGCAGTGGGACGGTGACAGGGTTTGTGTCACCCCTCCACTTT. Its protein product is CASSGTVTGFVSPLHF.

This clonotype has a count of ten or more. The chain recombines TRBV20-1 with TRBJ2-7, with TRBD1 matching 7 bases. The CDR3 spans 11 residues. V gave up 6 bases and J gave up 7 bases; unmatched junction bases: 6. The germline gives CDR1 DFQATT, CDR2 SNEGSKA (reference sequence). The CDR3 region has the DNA TGCAGTGCCAACAGGGGTTATGAGCAGTACTTC. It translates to CSANRGYEQYF.

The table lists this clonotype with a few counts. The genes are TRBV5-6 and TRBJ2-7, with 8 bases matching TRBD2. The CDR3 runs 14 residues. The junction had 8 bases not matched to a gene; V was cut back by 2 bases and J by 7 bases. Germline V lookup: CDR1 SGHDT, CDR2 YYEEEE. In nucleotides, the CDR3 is TGTGCCAGCAGCTTACGTAGCGGGACTGGGGAGCAGTACTTC. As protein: CASSLRSGTGEQYF.

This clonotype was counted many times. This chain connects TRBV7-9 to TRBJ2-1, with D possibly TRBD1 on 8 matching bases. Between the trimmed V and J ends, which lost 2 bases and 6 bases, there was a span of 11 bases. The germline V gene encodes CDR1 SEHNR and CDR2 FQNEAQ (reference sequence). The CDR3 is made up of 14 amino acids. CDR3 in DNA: TGTGCCAGCAGCTTAAACAGGGGGGGCAATGAGCAGTTCTTC. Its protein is CASSLNRGGNEQFF.

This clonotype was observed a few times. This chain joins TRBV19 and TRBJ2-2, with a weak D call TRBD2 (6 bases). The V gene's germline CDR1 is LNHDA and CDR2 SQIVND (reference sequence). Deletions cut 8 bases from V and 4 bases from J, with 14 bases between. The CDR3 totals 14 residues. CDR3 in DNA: TGTGCCAGTCGGAGGGTTGGGGCCACCGGGGAGCTGTTTTTT. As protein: CASRRVGATGELFF.

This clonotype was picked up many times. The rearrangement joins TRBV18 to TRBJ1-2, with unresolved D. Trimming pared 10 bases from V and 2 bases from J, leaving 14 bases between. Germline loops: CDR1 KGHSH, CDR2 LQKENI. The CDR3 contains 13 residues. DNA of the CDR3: TGTGCCAACCCAATGGGTCGGAACTATGGCTACACCTTC. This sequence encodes CANPMGRNYGYTF.

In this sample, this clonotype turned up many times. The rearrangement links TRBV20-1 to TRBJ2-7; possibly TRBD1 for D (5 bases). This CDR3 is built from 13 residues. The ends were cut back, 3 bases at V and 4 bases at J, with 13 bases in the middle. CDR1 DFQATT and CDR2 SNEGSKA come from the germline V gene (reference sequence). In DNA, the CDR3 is TGCAGTGCTAGGGGCGGCAGGGTTTACGAGCAGTACTTC. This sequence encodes CSARGGRVYEQYF.

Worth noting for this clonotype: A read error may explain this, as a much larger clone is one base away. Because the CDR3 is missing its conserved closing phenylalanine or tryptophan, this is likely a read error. The CDR3 DNA reads TGTGCCATCGGGCCGAACACCGGGGAGCTGTTTCTT. This translates into CAIGPNTGELFL. The rearrangement joins TRBV10-3 to TRBJ2-2; D unclear. From germline, CDR1 is ENHRY and CDR2 SYGVKD. The ends were cut back, 8 bases at V and 0 bases at J, with 4 bases in the middle. The CDR3 has 12 residues.

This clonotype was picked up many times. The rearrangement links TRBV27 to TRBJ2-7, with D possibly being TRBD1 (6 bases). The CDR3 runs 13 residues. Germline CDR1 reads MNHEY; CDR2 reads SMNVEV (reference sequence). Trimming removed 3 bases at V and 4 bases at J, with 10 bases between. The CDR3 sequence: CASSFTGNYEQYF. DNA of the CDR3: TGTGCCAGCAGTTTCACAGGGAATTACGAGCAGTACTTC.

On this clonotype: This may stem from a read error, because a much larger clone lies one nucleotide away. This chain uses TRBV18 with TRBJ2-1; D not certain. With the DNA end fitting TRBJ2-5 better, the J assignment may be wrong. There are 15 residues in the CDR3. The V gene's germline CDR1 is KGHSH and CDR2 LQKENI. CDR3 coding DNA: TGTGCCAGCTCATCAAGGGTTAGCAGCCAAGAGACCCAGTACTTC. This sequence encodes CASSSRVSSQETQYF.